This TCR beta chain was sequenced for a study of regulatory T cells in long-lasting Graves disease. The wider study: Graves' patients, newly diagnosed, had taken antithyroid drugs under 3 months.

The ends lost 3 bases at V and 7 bases at J; junction bases unmatched: 8. Germline V CDR1 and CDR2: SQVTM, ANQGSEA. The CDR3 consists of 13 residues. This clonotype turned up a few times. Its specificity is not known. Findings and caveats of the study: With 2,500 to 3,500 shared public clonotypes, persistent patients exceeded new patients, who shared over 950. The study found TRBV28, TRBJ1-2 and TRBJ2-5 favored in persistent disease.

Arm-PCR of CDR3 regions with iRepertoire HTBI primers generated TCR beta libraries. MiXCR, run by TCRdb on the multiplex PCR reads, gives a single entry per CDR3 protein. Among 450,000 to 600,000 distinct CDR3 sequences listed, roughly 13% were seen once. Time point reported: newly diagnosed GD, antithyroid drugs for less than 3 months. Making the TCR library involved RNA that had been extracted from PBMCs. These same records also appear under a second study, on T cells in Graves' hyperthyroidism and ophthalmopathy. That work states: Graves' hyperthyroidism showing no ophthalmopathy progression within 18 months was considered stable.

This clonotype originated in a young man with Graves disease. The chain joins TRBV29-1 to TRBJ1-2; 7 bases align to TRBD1. The specimen comprised peripheral blood mononuclear cells (PBMCs), sampled at new diagnosis, from a patient treated with antithyroid drugs. The DNA of the CDR3 is TGCAGCGTTGAGTCACAGGGGAGTGGTGGCTACACCTTC. It yields the protein CSVESQGSGGYTF.